Shown below are 2 T cell receptor beta chains from a single sample sequenced in a study of early T cells in non-severe SARS-CoV-2 infection. MiXCR, applied by TCRdb to the 5' RACE reads, yields one record per CDR3 protein. Of approximately 34,000 distinct CDR3 sequences in the sample, approximately 8.7% were seen once. This specimen consisted of whole blood, obtained at baseline. The receptors here all came from an adult who was a healthcare worker with PCR-confirmed SARS-CoV-2 infection or an uninfected control (not recorded which).

This sequence joins TRBV7-2 and TRBJ1-6; D unresolved. The CDR3 loop spans 17 amino acids. Germline assignment: CDR1 SGHTA and CDR2 FQGNSA. V was clipped by 1 base and J by 7 bases, with 17 bases between them. CDR3 protein: CASSLGVFGGQNSPLHF. In DNA form, the CDR3 reads TGTGCCAGCAGCTTAGGGGTGTTTGGAGGGCAGAATTCACCCCTCCACTTT.

The chain is built from TRBV4-3 and TRBJ2-3; possible D gene TRBD2, 6 bases. CDR1 is LGHNA, CDR2 YSLEER, per germline. V shed 1 base and J shed 2 bases, with 16 bases lying between them. CDR3 length: 17 amino acids. CDR3 coding DNA: TGCGCCAGCAGCCAAGTGGGAATCGGGGGATTCACAGATACGCAGTATTTT. Translation: CASSQVGIGGFTDTQYF.